Listed here is a single TCR beta chain. CDR1 is MNHEY, CDR2 SVGAGI, per germline. The CDR3 runs 15 residues. Trimming removed 6 bases from V and 4 bases from J; junction bases left unmatched: 7. The assay was immunoSEQ multiplex PCR, and TCRdb's table has in-frame clones only and misses some. The sample has about 120,000 clones, over 85% seen once; the top ten hold roughly 4.5%. These data are taken from a study of blood T cell repertoires in COVID-19. This receptor was obtained from a man aged 55 to 70 with COVID-19, enrolled during active disease. Sequenced: peripheral blood. The V and J genes are TRBV6-5 and TRBJ2-2; 8 bases match TRBD1. CDR3 in DNA: TGTGCCAGCAGGCCCGACAGGGGTATCACCGGGGAGCTGTTTTTT. Its protein product is CASRPDRGITGELFF.